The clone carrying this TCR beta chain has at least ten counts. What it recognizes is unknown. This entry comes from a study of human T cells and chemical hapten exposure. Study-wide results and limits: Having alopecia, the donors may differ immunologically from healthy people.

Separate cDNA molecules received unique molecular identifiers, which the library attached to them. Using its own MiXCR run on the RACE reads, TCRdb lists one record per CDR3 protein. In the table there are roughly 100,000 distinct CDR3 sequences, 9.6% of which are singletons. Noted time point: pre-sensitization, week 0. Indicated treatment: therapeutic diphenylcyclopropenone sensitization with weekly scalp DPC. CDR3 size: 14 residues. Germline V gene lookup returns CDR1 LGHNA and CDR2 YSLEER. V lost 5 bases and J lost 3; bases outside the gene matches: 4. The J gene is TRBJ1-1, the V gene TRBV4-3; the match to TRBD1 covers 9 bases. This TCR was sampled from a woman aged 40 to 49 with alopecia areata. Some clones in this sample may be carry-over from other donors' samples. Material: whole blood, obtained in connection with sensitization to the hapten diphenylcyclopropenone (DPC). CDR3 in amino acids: CASSSRTGDTEAFF. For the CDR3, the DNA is TGCGCCAGCAGCTCCCGGACAGGGGACACTGAAGCTTTCTTT.